The T cell receptor (beta chain) under discussion was sequenced for a study of technical replicates of blood from a handful of donors (dated by TCRdb to 2016 to 2017). The library was obtained by the immunoSEQ multiplex PCR assay. Sourced from immuneACCESS, this table was stored by TCRdb with only in-frame sequences that have V and J called. A share of the clones is absent; for the studies checked, an unresolved V gene accounts for under half, and the remainder has no known explanation. This sample gives fewer than 90,000 clones in total; around 93% of them show up just once. Of the sample, roughly 0.25% falls within the top ten clones. Comments on this clone: Its antigen specificity is not known. No base qualities exist here, and no much larger clone lies one base off it.

V is shortened by 0 bases, J by 7 bases, and the region joining them spans 13 bases. Taken from the germline V gene, the CDR1 and CDR2 loops are SGDLS and YYNGEE. Taken from cysteine to phenylalanine, the CDR3 has 14 residues. The CDR3 DNA has 42 bases and is translated from base 1. This TCR came from a human donor in good health. The sequenced material came from T cells isolated from PBMCs. The chain is encoded by TRBV9 joined to TRBJ1-1; a weak D assignment points to TRBD1 (5 bases agree). The nucleotides are TGTGCCAGCAGCGTAGACGGGAGAGACAGTGAAGCTTTCTTT. It translates to CASSVDGRDSEAFF. Full variable domain (CDR3 extended with the reference TRBV9 and TRBJ1-1 proteins): DSGVTQTPKHLITATGQRVTLRCSPRSGDLSVYWYQQSLDQGLQFLIQYYNGEERAKGNILERFSAQQFPDLHSELNLSSLELGDSALYFCASSVDGRDSEAFFGQGTRLTVV.